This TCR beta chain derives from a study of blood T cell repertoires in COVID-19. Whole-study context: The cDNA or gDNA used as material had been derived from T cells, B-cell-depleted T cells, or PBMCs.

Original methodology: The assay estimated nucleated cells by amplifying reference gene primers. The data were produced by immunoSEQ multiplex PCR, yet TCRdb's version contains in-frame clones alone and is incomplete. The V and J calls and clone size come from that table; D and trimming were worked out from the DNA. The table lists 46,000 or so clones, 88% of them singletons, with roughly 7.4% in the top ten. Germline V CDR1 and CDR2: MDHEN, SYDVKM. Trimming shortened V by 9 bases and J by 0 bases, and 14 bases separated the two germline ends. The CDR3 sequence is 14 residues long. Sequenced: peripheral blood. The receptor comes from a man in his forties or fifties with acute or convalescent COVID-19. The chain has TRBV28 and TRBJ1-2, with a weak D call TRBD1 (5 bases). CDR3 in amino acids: CASSAVTANYGYTF. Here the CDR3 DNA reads TGTGCCAGTTCGGCCGTGACAGCTAACTATGGCTACACCTTC.